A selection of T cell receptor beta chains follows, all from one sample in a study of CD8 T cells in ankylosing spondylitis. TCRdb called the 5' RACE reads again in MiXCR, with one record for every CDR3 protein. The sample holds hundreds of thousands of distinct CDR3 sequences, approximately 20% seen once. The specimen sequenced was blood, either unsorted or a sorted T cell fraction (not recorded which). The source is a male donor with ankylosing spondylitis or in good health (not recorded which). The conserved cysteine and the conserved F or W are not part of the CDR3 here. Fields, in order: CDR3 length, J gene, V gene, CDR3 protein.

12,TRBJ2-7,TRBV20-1,SARPDRGSYEQY
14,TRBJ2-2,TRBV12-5,ASGILGPANTGELF
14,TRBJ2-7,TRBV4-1,ASSRGSGGGTYEQY
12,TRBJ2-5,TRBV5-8,ASSVRQYQETQY
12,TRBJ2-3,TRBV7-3,ASSLGDLADTQY
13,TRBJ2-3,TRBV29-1,SVAFDRGLTDTQY
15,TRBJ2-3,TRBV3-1,ASSGRTGLLSTDTQY
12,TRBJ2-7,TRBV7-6,ASSTGQLAYEQY
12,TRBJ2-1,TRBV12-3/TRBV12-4,ASRHWTEDNEQF
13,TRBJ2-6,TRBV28,ASSPGESGANVLT
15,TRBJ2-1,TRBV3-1,ASSQDQAAEVYNEQF
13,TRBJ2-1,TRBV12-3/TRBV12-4,ASSLPGGWNNEQF
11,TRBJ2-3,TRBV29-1,SVEAGGPDTQY
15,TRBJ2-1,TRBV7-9,ASSLAGRQGTYNEQF
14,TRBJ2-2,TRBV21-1,ASSPEVDNDTGELF
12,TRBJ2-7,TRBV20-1,SARDPGGSYEQY
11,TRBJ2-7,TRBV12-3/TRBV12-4,ASSWGHAYEQY
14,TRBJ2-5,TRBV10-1,ASSDDGLAEQETQY
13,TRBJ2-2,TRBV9,ASSVAAGGTGELF
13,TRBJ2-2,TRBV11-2,ASSLGLSDTGELF
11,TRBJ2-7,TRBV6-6,ASSSDSTYEQY
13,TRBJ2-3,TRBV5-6,ASSLESLGTDTQY
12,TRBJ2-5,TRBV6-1,ASSPRTGMETQY
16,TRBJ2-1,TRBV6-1,ASSEELNDKRSYNEQF
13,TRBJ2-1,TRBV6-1,ASSEASGGYNEQF
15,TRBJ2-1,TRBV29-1,SVEQGVGPYTYNEQF
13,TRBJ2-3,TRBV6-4,ASSDSNGVTDTQY
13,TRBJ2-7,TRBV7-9,ASSPTLSRTYEQY
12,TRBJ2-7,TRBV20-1,SAPTRGGTYEQY
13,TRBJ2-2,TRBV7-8,ASSLTSLNTGELF
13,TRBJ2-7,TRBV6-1,ASSVTSVVSYEQY
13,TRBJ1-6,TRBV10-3,AISVTDRDNSPLH
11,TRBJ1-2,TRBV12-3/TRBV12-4,ASSLGGPEGYT
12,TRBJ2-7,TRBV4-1,ASSGGLAANEQY
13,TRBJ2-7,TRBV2,ASSEAPSGLDEQY
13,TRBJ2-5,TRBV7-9,ASSSHWTGEETQY
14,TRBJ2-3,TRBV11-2,ASSSSGGGRTDTQY
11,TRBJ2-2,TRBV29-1,SVGHRNTGELF
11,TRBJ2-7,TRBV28,ASGNRVSYEQY
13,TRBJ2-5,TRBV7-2,ASSPPRGGQETQY
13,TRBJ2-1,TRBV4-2,ASSRGAGEYNEQF
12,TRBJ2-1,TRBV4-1,ASSQAQSVDEQF
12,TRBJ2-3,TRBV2,ASSGQGNTDTQY
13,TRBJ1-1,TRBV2,ASSEEYGVNTEAF
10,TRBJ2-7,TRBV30,AGTSSSYEQY
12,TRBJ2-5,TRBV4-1,ASSQGPGLETQY
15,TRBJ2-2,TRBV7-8,ASSLVALAGDTGELF
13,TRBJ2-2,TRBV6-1,ASTYGPERYGELF
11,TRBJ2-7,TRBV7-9,ASVPDSSYEQY
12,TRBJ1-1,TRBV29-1,SVEGPGDNTEAF
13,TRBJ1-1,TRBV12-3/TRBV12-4,ASSLETGRYTEAF